There are many counts of the clone carrying this T cell receptor beta chain. The antigen is not known. This sample was taken from a study of identical twins. V was shortened by 0 bases and J by 1 base, with 13 bases between the two germline ends. Germline V gene sequence: CDR1 LGHNA, CDR2 YNFKEQ. The CDR3 is made up of 16 amino acids. One entry per CDR3 protein results from TCRdb running MiXCR on the 5' RACE reads. The sample includes around 1.7 million distinct CDR3 sequences, around 33% seen only once; the top ten take about 0.27%. Study observations and caveats: Clonotypes of the beta chain that were abundant in cord blood carried fewer insertions (memory repertoires showed none). Models, which agreed with sharing between unrelated individuals, nonetheless underestimated the out-of-frame TCR alpha sharing seen in monozygotic twins.

The sequence came from a newborn girl in good health. The chain joins TRBV4-2 to TRBJ2-7; tentative D call: TRBD2 (6 bases). Sequenced sample: cord blood. CDR3 region: CASSQDPGALSYEQYF. CDR3 nucleotide sequence: TGTGCCAGCAGCCAAGACCCGGGAGCCCTTTCCTACGAGCAGTACTTC.